This TCR beta chain came from a study of cytotoxic CD8 clonotypes in ibrutinib-treated CLL. Points from the study as a whole: For progressing versus sustained-remission patients, sampling times were not the same. The clonality went up when patients responded to ibrutinib and dropped back toward baseline at progression. Baseline clonality exceeded age-matched healthy donors and tracked circulating CD8+ T-cell counts. Once treatment began, public clonotypes, which were uncommon, contracted or stayed stable.

Trimming shortened V by 6 bases and J by 10 bases, and 19 bases separated the two germline ends. Germline V CDR1 and CDR2: SEHNR, FQNEAQ (reference sequence). This CDR3 is 14 amino acids long. The repertoire was sequenced with immunoSEQ multiplex PCR; TCRdb's copy has only in-frame clones and lacks some. The sample lists tens of thousands of clones, over 60% occurring once. This clone was counted once. Its antigen is still unknown. This clonotype originated in a human donor with chronic lymphocytic leukemia. The chain joins TRBV7-9 to TRBJ2-4, with D perhaps TRBD1 or TRBD2 (6 bases each). Sequencing used PBMCs, obtained after 12 months of ibrutinib treatment. In DNA, the CDR3 is TGTGCCAGCAGTCCCGGGACTCCAGGGGATATTCAGTACTTC. Translated, it gives CASSPGTPGDIQYF.